Listed below are T cell receptor beta chains from one sample, sequenced in a study of blood T cell repertoires in COVID-19. Method: immunoSEQ multiplex PCR; TCRdb's copy keeps in-frame clones and lacks some. The sample has approximately 190,000 clones; 75% to 90% are singletons. The sequencing input was peripheral blood. These receptors were collected from a woman aged 35 to 49 with acute or convalescent COVID-19. The CDR3 runs from the conserved cysteine through the conserved F or W. The order of the fields is J gene, V gene, clone size, D gene, CDR3 DNA, CDR3 protein. D genes are given only for firm matches. Rows may omit the clone size; those that give it use once, few, many or a size class.

TRBJ2-3 | TRBV7-9 | - | - | TGTGCCAGCAGCTTAGGGGCCCTAGATACGCAGTATTTT | CASSLGALDTQYF
TRBJ2-7 | TRBV5-1 | - | TRBD2 | TGCGCCAGCAGCTTGGGTGTAGCGGGGAGCTACGAGCAGTACTTC | CASSLGVAGSYEQYF
TRBJ2-1 | TRBV6-4 | - | TRBD2 | TGTGCCAGCAGTGAGGGTAGCGGGGCCTACAATGAGCAGTTCTTC | CASSEGSGAYNEQFF
TRBJ1-4 | TRBV28 | - | - | TGTGCCAGCAGTTTACAGGGGTGGGATGAAAAACTGTTTTTT | CASSLQGWDEKLFF
TRBJ2-7 | TRBV29-1 | - | TRBD2 | TGCAGCGTCGGGAGGCGGGGGGGTGGCGAGCAGTACTTC | CSVGRRGGGEQYF
TRBJ2-1 | TRBV9 | - | TRBD1 | TGTGCCAGCAGCGGCGGACAGGGAGAGATGGCTGGCTACAATGAGCAGTTCTTC | CASSGGQGEMAGYNEQFF
TRBJ1-3 | TRBV12-3/TRBV12-4 | - | - | TGTGCCAGCAGTTTCGCGGGAAACACCATATATTTT | CASSFAGNTIYF
TRBJ1-1 | TRBV7-2 | - | - | TGTGCCAGCAGCGCCGGGACAAAGCACACTGAAGCTTTCTTT | CASSAGTKHTEAFF
TRBJ2-7 | TRBV4-1 | - | TRBD2 | TGCGCCAGCAGCCACCGACTAGCGGGAGGTTCCTACGAGCAGTACTTC | CASSHRLAGGSYEQYF
TRBJ1-5 | TRBV15 | - | - | TGTGCCACCAGCAGAGACCCAGAGGTGGGCAATCAGCCCCAGCATTTT | CATSRDPEVGNQPQHF
TRBJ1-6 | TRBV5-4 | - | TRBD1 | TGTGCCAGCAGCCCCTGGACAGGGGATTCACCCCTCCACTTT | CASSPWTGDSPLHF
TRBJ2-7 | TRBV6-5 | - | - | TGTGCCAGCAGGTCCGGTAACTCCTACGAGCAGTACTTC | CASRSGNSYEQYF
TRBJ1-4 | TRBV7-8 | - | TRBD1 | TGTGCCAGCACCCGAGACAGGGCAACTAATGAAAAACTGTTTTTT | CASTRDRATNEKLFF
TRBJ2-4 | TRBV19 | once | TRBD2 | TGTGCCAGTAGTATGCAGCTGGGACTAGCGGGGGGCAGAAACATTCAGTACTTC | CASSMQLGLAGGRNIQYF
TRBJ2-7 | TRBV6-5 | - | - | TGTGCCAGCAGAGATATGGACAATCCCGAGCAGTACTTC | CASRDMDNPEQYF
TRBJ1-5 | TRBV5-1 | - | - | TGCGCCAGCAGCTATGCCGGGACACCAAATCAGCCCCAGCATTTT | CASSYAGTPNQPQHF
TRBJ2-3 | TRBV5-4 | few | - | TGTGCCAGCAGCTCCCCCGGGGCAGATACGCAGTATTTT | CASSSPGADTQYF
TRBJ2-2 | TRBV24-1 | - | - | TGTGCCACCAGTGACTGGAGAACCGGGGAGCTGTTTTTT | CATSDWRTGELFF
TRBJ2-7 | TRBV20-1 | - | - | TGCAGTGCTAGCACTAACGAGCAGTACTTC | CSASTNEQYF
TRBJ2-7 | TRBV18 | - | - | TGTGCCAGCTCACCAGAGGCTCGGTTGACGCCCTACGAGCAGTACTTC | CASSPEARLTPYEQYF
TRBJ2-1 | TRBV7-2 | few | TRBD1 | TGTGCCAGCAGCACCCGGGACAGGGCGATGCGGGAATACAATGAGCAGTTCTTC | CASSTRDRAMREYNEQFF
TRBJ1-4 | TRBV28 | - | - | TGTGCCAGCAGTCTCTTAGCTTCTGGGAATGAAAAACTGTTTTTT | CASSLLASGNEKLFF
TRBJ1-4 | TRBV19 | - | - | TGTGCCAGTGGTGGAGATCCAAATGAAAAACTGTTTTTT | CASGGDPNEKLFF
TRBJ1-6 | TRBV28 | - | - | TGTGCCAGCTCAAAAGGCGGGGCCTCCTATAATTCACCCCTCCACTTT | CASSKGGASYNSPLHF
TRBJ1-5 | TRBV6-6 | - | - | TGTGCCAGCAGATGGGAGGGCAATCAGCCCCAGCATTTT | CASRWEGNQPQHF
TRBJ1-5 | TRBV7-9 | - | - | TGTGCCAGCAGCCCAGGGGTCGCAAGCAATCAGCCCCAGCATTTT | CASSPGVASNQPQHF
TRBJ2-7 | TRBV28 | - | TRBD2 | TGTGCCAGCAACGAACTAGCGGCGCCCTCCTACGAGCAGTACTTC | CASNELAAPSYEQYF
TRBJ1-1 | TRBV12-3/TRBV12-4 | - | - | TGTGCCAGCAGCCGGGGGGGGACTGAAGCTTTCTTT | CASSRGGTEAFF
TRBJ2-5 | TRBV5-1 | - | - | TGCGCCAGCAGCTTGGTTTCTACTGCGGAGACCCAGTACTTC | CASSLVSTAETQYF
TRBJ1-5 | TRBV29-1 | - | - | TGCAGCGTCGCGAGGGGGTCCAATCAGCCCCAGCATTTT | CSVARGSNQPQHF
TRBJ1-5 | TRBV19 | - | - | TGTGCCAGTAGTGTAAAGGGGTTTTCCGTTCACAATCAGCCCCAGCATTTT | CASSVKGFSVHNQPQHF
TRBJ2-1 | TRBV2 | - | TRBD1 | TGTGCCAGCAGTTCTCGGGACAGGGGATACAATGAGCAGTTCTTC | CASSSRDRGYNEQFF
TRBJ2-5 | TRBV27 | - | - | TGTGCCACCGGCCGACTACGGGAGACCCAGTACTTC | CATGRLRETQYF
TRBJ1-6 | TRBV7-2 | few | - | TGTGCCAGCAGCCATGGGTCCGGTGAGGCACCCCTCCACTTT | CASSHGSGEAPLHF
TRBJ2-7 | TRBV6-2/TRBV6-3 | - | TRBD2 | TGTGCCAGCAGTTCCTGGGGGAGGGCTTCATACGAGCAGTACTTC | CASSSWGRASYEQYF
TRBJ2-3 | TRBV10-3 | - | TRBD2 | TGTGCCATCCGGCTAGCGGGAGAAACAGATACGCAGTATTTT | CAIRLAGETDTQYF
TRBJ2-7 | TRBV7-9 | - | TRBD2 | TGTGCCAGCAGCCCGAGCGGGGGGGCTTCCTACGAGCAGTACTTC | CASSPSGGASYEQYF
TRBJ2-1 | TRBV7-9 | - | TRBD1 | TGTGCCAGCAACCCCGGCAGGGGGCTTTCTAGTGAGCAGTTCTTC | CASNPGRGLSSEQFF
TRBJ2-5 | TRBV7-6 | - | TRBD2 | TGTGCCAGCAAGCAGTATCCGGGACTAGCGGGGGCTGACCAAGAGACCCAGTACTTC | CASKQYPGLAGADQETQYF
TRBJ1-1 | TRBV10-3 | - | - | TGTGCCATCAGTGTAACAGGAATGAACACTGAAGCTTTCTTT | CAISVTGMNTEAFF
TRBJ1-1 | TRBV28 | - | TRBD1 | TGTGCCAGCAGTGTTACCGGGACAGGGTTCACCATGAACACTGAAGCTTTCTTT | CASSVTGTGFTMNTEAFF
TRBJ1-2 | TRBV19 | - | - | TGTGCCAGTAGTTTTCTGAGGGGCTACACCTTC | CASSFLRGYTF
TRBJ1-6 | TRBV7-3 | few | - | TGTGCCAGCAGCCAAGGAGGGTTCCGATATTCACCCCTCCACTTT | CASSQGGFRYSPLHF
TRBJ2-7 | TRBV5-5 | - | - | TGTGCCAGCAGCTTGGAGGCCCGGCAGGCCTACTACGAGCAGTACTTC | CASSLEARQAYYEQYF
TRBJ1-1 | TRBV19 | once | - | TGTGCCAGTAGTCCACAGGGTATGAACACTGAAGCTTTCTTT | CASSPQGMNTEAFF
TRBJ1-6 | TRBV6-5 | - | TRBD1 | TGTGCCAGCAGTTGGAACAGGGGCCTAAATTCACCCCTCCACTTT | CASSWNRGLNSPLHF
TRBJ2-7 | TRBV30 | - | TRBD2 | TGTGCCTGGACTAGCGGGGGGGTCCACGAGCAGTACTTC | CAWTSGGVHEQYF
TRBJ2-5 | TRBV5-4 | - | - | TGTGCCAGCAGCTTGAAACTCAACCAGGGAGAGACCCAGTACTTC | CASSLKLNQGETQYF
TRBJ2-7 | TRBV7-2 | - | TRBD2 | TGTGCCAGCAGCTCCGTAGCGGGGGGCGGGGTCGAGCAGTACTTC | CASSSVAGGGVEQYF
TRBJ1-5 | TRBV2 | - | - | TGTGCCAGCAGTGAAGCGCTTCCGGATCAGCCCCAGCATTTT | CASSEALPDQPQHF
TRBJ2-7 | TRBV23-1 | once | - | TGCGCCAGCAGTCCCCCCCGGGGGAGGCAGTACTTC | CASSPPRGRQYF
TRBJ2-3 | TRBV5-4 | - | TRBD2 | TGTGCCAGCAGCCCGACTAGCGGGAGAGGGGATACGCAGTATTTT | CASSPTSGRGDTQYF
TRBJ1-6 | TRBV25-1 | few | TRBD1 | TGTGCCAGCAGCGGGGATAGGGGACAGTTTAATTCACCCCTCCACTTT | CASSGDRGQFNSPLHF
TRBJ2-1 | TRBV9 | - | TRBD2 | TGTGCCAGCAGCGCCCTAGCGGGGGGGCCTCAGGAGCAGTTCTTC | CASSALAGGPQEQFF
TRBJ1-5 | TRBV6-1 | - | - | TGTGCCAGCAGTGAAGTGGGAGGGGGCAATCAGCCCCAGCATTTT | CASSEVGGGNQPQHF
TRBJ2-2 | TRBV21-1 | - | - | TGTGCCAGCAGCGAGAATGGACAGCCGATCGCGAACACCGGGGAGCTGTTTTTT | CASSENGQPIANTGELFF
TRBJ1-2 | TRBV7-9 | - | - | TGTGCCGCAATGCGGGACTACTATGGCTACACCTTC | CAAMRDYYGYTF